This TCR beta chain was documented in a study of T-cell memory formation after mild COVID-19. Study context: The study found TCR clusters largely donor specific.

The CDR3 loop spans 15 amino acids. Germline CDR1 is SGHTA and CDR2 is FQGNSA. V lost 2 bases and J 5 bases, leaving 13 bases between the germline ends. With regard to this clonotype: As yet, its antigen is unknown.

TCRdb re-called the 5' RACE reads through MiXCR, storing one row per CDR3 protein. The sample lists hundreds of thousands of distinct CDR3 sequences; roughly 15% were seen once. Study-wide results and caveats: Shrinking CD4+ clones resided mostly in CM and EM, and CD8+ ones in EMRA.

The material sequenced was PBMCs or a T cell subset sorted from them (not recorded which). The TCR comes from a man younger than 35 who had mild COVID-19 (a few samples of this study predate the infection). Cell type and time point are not known. The gene calls are TRBV7-2 and TRBJ2-1; perhaps TRBD2 as D (7 bases). The CDR3 region has the DNA TGTGCCAGCAGCTTATCTAGGGGGGGTCACAATGAGCAGTTCTTC. It specifies CASSLSRGGHNEQFF.